Presented here are 8 T cell receptor beta chains from one specimen sequenced in a study of cytomegalovirus exposure and HLA in healthy donors. PCR employed 60 Vbeta and 13 Jbeta primers. Assay: immunoSEQ multiplex PCR; the TCRdb copy retains only in-frame clones and omits some. The sample has around 130,000 clones, 88% seen once; the top ten hold more than 0.5%. The sequenced material came from PBMCs. The receptors were sampled from a woman aged 40 to 49 in good health and CMV-seronegative.

The rearrangement uses TRBV5-1 and TRBJ1-1; no clear D. The CDR3 is 13 residues long. V was clipped by 4 bases and J by 0 bases, with 7 bases between them. Germline V gene lookup returns CDR1 SGHRS and CDR2 YFSETQ. The CDR3 is CASSEVVNTEAFF. The CDR3 coding sequence is TGCGCCAGCAGCGAGGTTGTGAACACTGAAGCTTTCTTT.

This rearrangement joins TRBV5-4 to TRBJ2-7, with TRBD1 matching over 7 bases. Germline values: CDR1 SGHNT, CDR2 YYREEE (reference sequence). The J segment lost 6 bases and the V segment lost 7 bases, leaving 13 bases of the junction unmatched. The CDR3 loop spans 14 amino acids. The CDR3 sequence: CASGLTGTVAEQYF. The CDR3 DNA sequence: TGTGCCAGCGGCCTCACCGGGACAGTGGCCGAGCAGTACTTC. The full variable domain, in which reference TRBV5-4 and TRBJ2-7 provide the parts outside the CDR3, is ETGVTQSPTHLIKTRGQQVTLRCSSQSGHNTVSWYQQALGQGPQFIFQYYREEENGRGNFPPRFSGLQFPNYSSELNVNALELDDSALYLCASGLTGTVAEQYFGPGTRLTVT.

The rearrangement links TRBV9 to TRBJ1-2; D ambiguous. The CDR3 contains 14 residues. V lost 0 bases and J 4 bases, leaving 10 bases between the germline ends. Germline CDR1 SGDLS, CDR2 YYNGEE. CDR3 loop: CASSVVSGLYGYTF. DNA of the CDR3: TGTGCCAGCAGCGTAGTATCCGGACTCTATGGCTACACCTTC.

The chain combines TRBV7-2 with TRBJ1-5, with D possibly TRBD1 on 5 matching bases. The length of the CDR3 is 16 residues. Trimming shortened V by 2 bases and J by 2 bases, and 13 bases separated the two germline ends. Germline lookup yields CDR1 SGHTA and CDR2 FQGNSA. CDR3 amino acids: CASSLWGRGGNQPQHF. In nucleotides, the CDR3 is TGTGCCAGCAGCTTATGGGGCCGGGGGGGCAATCAGCCCCAGCATTTT.

This sequence joins TRBV11-2 and TRBJ2-1; 8 bases agree with TRBD2. The germline gives CDR1 SGHAT, CDR2 FQNNGV. The CDR3 has 15 residues. V shed 5 bases, J shed 9 bases, and the junction held 12 bases outside the gene matches. CDR3 amino acids: CASSQGLAAAVEQFF. In nucleotides, the CDR3 is TGTGCCAGCAGCCAAGGACTAGCTGCTGCCGTTGAGCAGTTCTTC.

This clone appeared a single time. This chain connects TRBV10-3 to TRBJ2-5; D unresolved. The V and J ends lost 3 bases and 3 bases respectively, with 14 bases between them. Germline CDR1 ENHRY, CDR2 SYGVKD. The CDR3 consists of 15 residues. The CDR3 loop is CAISDLGGVEETQYF. The CDR3, as DNA: TGTGCCATCAGTGACCTAGGCGGAGTCGAAGAGACCCAGTACTTC.

The V gene is TRBV9, the J gene TRBJ2-2; 7 bases match TRBD2. V dropped 7 bases and J dropped 0; count of bases not matched to a gene: 3. CDR1 is SGDLS, CDR2 YYNGEE, per germline. The CDR3 covers 14 residues. The CDR3 DNA is TGTGCCAGCCGGGGGGTGGCGAACACCGGGGAGCTGTTTTTT. It encodes CASRGVANTGELFF.

This chain joins TRBV7-9 and TRBJ2-4; the match to TRBD1 covers 7 bases. Germline V gives CDR1 SEHNR, CDR2 FQNEAQ (reference sequence). The CDR3 is 14 amino acids. Trimming removed 5 bases from V and 2 bases from J; junction bases left unmatched: 3. The CDR3 loop is CASSTTGPKNIQYF. The CDR3 coding sequence is TGTGCCAGCAGCACGACAGGGCCCAAAAACATTCAGTACTTC.